This is a list of T cell receptor beta chains from one sample in a study of shared clonotypes between healthy human individuals. Clones were sequenced by immunoSEQ multiplex PCR, and TCRdb holds only the in-frame ones, with some missing. The profile shows about 2.1 million clones, approximately 94% of them singletons. The specimen was naive CD8+ T cells from PBMCs. The receptors derive from a man aged 18 to 29 in good health. Some clones in this sample may be carry-over from other donors' samples. Both conserved end residues are part of each CDR3. The D gene is left open where the match is weak. Not every row has a clone size; where given, it reads once, few, many or a size class.

.	TRBD2	TRBV29-1	TRBJ2-3	CSVEESGGRAPGIPQYF	TGCAGCGTTGAAGAATCAGGCGGGAGGGCCCCAGGTATACCGCAGTATTTT
.	.	TRBV9	TRBJ2-1	CASSVGPGGNEQFF	TGTGCCAGCAGCGTAGGTCCAGGGGGGAATGAGCAGTTCTTC
.	.	TRBV29-1	TRBJ2-7	CSVEGPTGSYEQYF	TGCAGCGTTGAAGGGCCTACAGGTTCCTACGAGCAGTACTTC
.	.	TRBV14	TRBJ1-4	CASSHVSGVAEKLFF	TGTGCCAGCAGCCACGTTTCCGGGGTTGCTGAAAAACTGTTTTTT
.	.	TRBV7-8	TRBJ2-2	CATTNRDTGELFF	TGTGCCACCACAAACAGGGACACCGGGGAGCTGTTTTTT
.	.	TRBV10-3	TRBJ2-7	CAIRDNRDEQYF	TGTGCCATCAGGGATAACCGAGACGAGCAGTACTTC
.	TRBD1	TRBV6-6	TRBJ1-4	CASSRDRVSNEKLFF	TGTGCCAGCAGTAGGGACAGGGTATCTAATGAAAAACTGTTTTTT
.	TRBD1	TRBV6-1	TRBJ1-5	CASSERMGQVNQPQHF	TGTGCCAGCAGTGAACGAATGGGACAGGTAAATCAGCCCCAGCATTTT
.	.	TRBV14	TRBJ1-1	CASSRTYDLNTEAFF	TGTGCCAGCAGCCGCACGTATGACCTGAACACTGAAGCTTTCTTT
.	TRBD2	TRBV4-1	TRBJ2-1	CASSHGTSGSRNEQFF	TGCGCCAGCAGCCACGGAACTAGCGGGAGTCGCAATGAGCAGTTCTTC
.	TRBD1	TRBV7-9	TRBJ2-1	CASSLVGTGPYNEQFF	TGTGCCAGCAGCTTAGTGGGGACAGGGCCCTACAATGAGCAGTTCTTC
.	.	TRBV28	TRBJ2-3	CASSLIGDTQYF	TGTGCCAGCAGTTTGATCGGAGATACGCAGTATTTT
.	.	TRBV7-3	TRBJ2-2	CASSPQLTTNTGELFF	TGTGCCAGCAGCCCGCAGCTGACTACGAACACCGGGGAGCTGTTTTTT
.	TRBD1	TRBV7-9	TRBJ2-5	CASSLGQGQGETQYF	TGTGCCAGCAGCTTGGGACAGGGGCAGGGGGAGACCCAGTACTTC
few	.	TRBV5-1	TRBJ2-7	CASSFTDPLGAEQYF	TGCGCCAGCAGCTTTACTGACCCCCTAGGGGCCGAGCAGTACTTC
.	.	TRBV7-6	TRBJ1-1	CASSLAESKGSGTEAFF	TGTGCCAGCAGCTTAGCGGAATCAAAGGGATCTGGGACTGAAGCTTTCTTT
.	TRBD2	TRBV27	TRBJ2-5	CASSSLVSGLAGGPNYQETQYF	TGTGCCAGCAGTTCCTTAGTCTCTGGACTAGCGGGGGGGCCCAATTACCAAGAGACCCAGTACTTC
.	TRBD2	TRBV27	TRBJ2-5	CASSPSPGLALPQETQYF	TGTGCCAGCAGCCCCTCCCCCGGACTAGCGCTACCTCAAGAGACCCAGTACTTC
.	TRBD1	TRBV7-2	TRBJ2-7	CATQGASYEQYF	TGTGCCACGCAGGGGGCATCCTACGAGCAGTACTTC
.	.	TRBV5-4	TRBJ2-5	CASSLADTKQETQYF	TGTGCCAGCAGCTTGGCAGACACTAAACAAGAGACCCAGTACTTC
.	.	TRBV21-1	TRBJ2-3	CASSGGGMTDTQYF	TGTGCCAGCAGCGGCGGGGGGATGACAGATACGCAGTATTTT
once	.	TRBV6-1	TRBJ1-1	CASSEALDMNTEAFF	TGTGCCAGCAGTGAAGCGCTGGACATGAACACTGAAGCTTTCTTT
.	.	TRBV28	TRBJ1-2	CASSLPITPGASRRGYTF	TGTGCCAGCAGTTTACCCATTACTCCGGGAGCCAGCCGACGTGGCTACACCTTC
once	.	TRBV28	TRBJ2-5	CASSPPLRGDPQETQYF	TGTGCCAGCAGTCCCCCTCTCAGGGGAGACCCACAAGAGACCCAGTACTTC
.	.	TRBV9	TRBJ2-3	CASSLLGAGADTQYF	TGTGCCAGCAGTTTATTGGGGGCCGGAGCAGATACGCAGTATTTT
.	TRBD1	TRBV4-1	TRBJ2-7	CASSQGRTGGHEQYF	TGCGCCAGCAGCCAGGGGAGGACAGGGGGCCACGAGCAGTACTTC
.	.	TRBV18	TRBJ2-7	CAQRGQPSYEQYF	TGTGCCCAACGGGGGCAACCCTCCTACGAGCAGTACTTC
.	TRBD2	TRBV20-1	TRBJ2-7	CSARGGYEQYF	TGCAGTGCCCGGGGGGGTTACGAGCAGTACTTC
.	TRBD2	TRBV7-6	TRBJ2-1	CATGGTSGMQNEQFF	TGTGCCACAGGTGGGACTAGCGGGATGCAGAATGAGCAGTTCTTC
.	.	TRBV28	TRBJ1-5	CASSLGQFEQPQHF	TGTGCCAGCAGTCTAGGACAGTTCGAACAGCCCCAGCATTTT
.	.	TRBV18	TRBJ2-1	CASSPPAGWASPPYNEQFF	TGTGCCAGCTCACCACCAGCGGGTTGGGCTAGCCCCCCCTACAATGAGCAGTTCTTC
once	TRBD2	TRBV29-1	TRBJ2-5	CSVEGTTSGSAETQYF	TGCAGCGTTGAAGGCACTACTAGCGGGAGTGCCGAGACCCAGTACTTC
.	.	TRBV2	TRBJ1-3	CASRAGSSSGNTIYF	TGTGCCAGCAGGGCGGGTAGTAGCTCTGGAAACACCATATATTTT
.	.	TRBV29-1	TRBJ2-3	CSVSPGATRDTQYF	TGCAGCGTCAGTCCGGGGGCAACCCGCGATACGCAGTATTTT
.	.	TRBV27	TRBJ2-7	CASSPLISSYGQYF	TGTGCCAGCAGTCCCTTAATCAGCTCCTACGGGCAGTACTTC
.	.	TRBV7-9	TRBJ2-7	CASSLGLSEYEQYF	TGTGCCAGCAGCTTAGGCCTCTCTGAGTACGAGCAGTACTTC
.	.	TRBV19	TRBJ2-7	CASSIRSLPYEQYF	TGTGCCAGTAGTATCCGATCGCTCCCTTACGAGCAGTACTTC
.	.	TRBV27	TRBJ2-7	CASGSYRVEQYF	TGTGCCAGCGGCTCCTACCGAGTCGAGCAGTACTTC
.	TRBD1	TRBV30	TRBJ2-7	CAGDRGPDKQYF	TGTGCCGGGGACAGGGGGCCGGACAAGCAGTACTTC
.	.	TRBV6-6	TRBJ2-5	CASSPDVLTRQETQYF	TGTGCCAGCAGCCCCGATGTCTTGACCCGGCAAGAGACCCAGTACTTC
.	TRBD1	TRBV5-6	TRBJ2-7	CASSSKQGGYYEQYF	TGTGCCAGCAGCTCTAAACAGGGGGGCTATTACGAGCAGTACTTC
.	.	TRBV30	TRBJ2-7	CAWSWGRRAYEQYF	TGTGCCTGGTCCTGGGGGCGGAGAGCCTACGAGCAGTACTTC
.	.	TRBV7-2	TRBJ2-7	CASSWEGPILDEQYF	TGTGCCAGCAGCTGGGAAGGGCCCATTCTGGACGAGCAGTACTTC
.	TRBD1	TRBV25-1	TRBJ2-3	CASSAPGHRGSDTQYF	TGTGCCAGCAGTGCCCCAGGCCACAGGGGGTCAGATACGCAGTATTTT
.	TRBD2	TRBV7-3	TRBJ2-2	CASSPVGGALAGELFF	TGTGCCAGCAGCCCTGTCGGGGGGGCTCTCGCCGGGGAGCTGTTTTTT